The present entry profiles one TCR beta chain with its context. No antigen is known for it. The method was immunoSEQ multiplex PCR; TCRdb's version includes in-frame clones alone and lacks a portion of them. The sample lists roughly 50,000 clones, over 75% occurring once. The germline V gene has CDR1 LGHNA and CDR2 YSLEER. V was clipped by 0 bases and J by 0 bases, with 23 bases between them. This CDR3 spans 20 amino acids. The data were taken from a study of PD-1 blockade in classical Hodgkin lymphoma. Whole-study results and caveats: The study found that TCR diversity rose significantly by C4D1 in CD4+ but not CD8+ cells. Later analyses included only patients treated at least 1 year post-ASCT.

Every patient experienced relapse after autologous stem cell transplantation, and brentuximab vedotin exposure varied. The sequence was collected from a human donor with classical Hodgkin lymphoma. This chain links TRBV4-3 with TRBJ1-2; a possible D gene is TRBD1 (5 bases). The sample in question was peripheral blood mononuclear cells (PBMCs), obtained at baseline. DNA of the CDR3: TGCGCCAGCAGCCAAGATCGATTTCCCGCTTACCGGGGCCCTAACTATGGCTACACCTTC. This gives the protein CASSQDRFPAYRGPNYGYTF.